A selection of T cell receptor beta chains follows, all from one sample in a study of lymphopenia after photon versus proton radiotherapy. Here immunoSEQ multiplex PCR was the method, and the copy in TCRdb shows in-frame clones only, minus some. The sample shows around 64,000 clones, around 87% of them seen only once. The sequencing used peripheral blood, collected from a patient treated with proton-based radiotherapy. These receptor sequences come from a man at least 80 years old with esophageal cancer. The CDR3 runs from the conserved cysteine through the conserved F or W. Fields, in order: clone size, D gene, V gene, J gene, CDR3 protein, CDR3 DNA. D genes are given only for firm matches. The listing skips clone size in some rows; elsewhere it reads once, few, many or a size class.

.	.	TRBV7-9	TRBJ2-7	CASSSPTGRFSYEQYF	TGTGCCAGCAGCTCACCAACAGGGAGGTTCTCCTACGAGCAGTACTTC
few	TRBD1	TRBV5-1	TRBJ1-1	CASSLGFRDRELAFF	TGCGCCAGCAGCTTGGGTTTTCGGGACAGGGAGTTAGCTTTCTTT
.	.	TRBV7-2	TRBJ2-5	CASSLDPGPGETQYF	TGTGCCAGCAGCTTAGATCCGGGCCCCGGGGAGACCCAGTACTTC
.	TRBD1	TRBV10-3	TRBJ2-5	CAISPGTGVQETQYF	TGTGCCATCAGTCCCGGGACAGGGGTCCAAGAGACCCAGTACTTC
.	.	TRBV18	TRBJ1-1	CASHQGLNTEAFF	TGTGCCAGCCATCAGGGGTTGAACACTGAAGCTTTCTTT
.	.	TRBV25-1	TRBJ2-5	CASSDHGGGETQYF	TGTGCCAGCAGTGATCACGGGGGCGGGGAGACCCAGTACTTC
once	.	TRBV2	TRBJ1-5	CASSGDGQYNQPQHF	TGTGCCAGCAGTGGGGATGGACAGTACAATCAGCCCCAGCATTTT
once	TRBD1	TRBV5-6	TRBJ1-1	CASSLRQGGKRTEAFF	TGTGCCAGCAGCTTGAGGCAGGGGGGAAAGAGGACTGAAGCTTTCTTT
.	TRBD1	TRBV15	TRBJ2-7	CATSRDRTGGQQYF	TGTGCCACCAGCAGAGATAGGACAGGGGGCCAGCAGTACTTC
.	.	TRBV5-6	TRBJ2-7	CASSLVGSNYEQYF	TGTGCCAGCAGCTTGGTGGGCAGCAACTACGAGCAGTACTTC
.	TRBD1	TRBV19	TRBJ2-7	CASSIKGQAYEQYF	TGTGCCAGTAGTATTAAGGGACAGGCCTACGAGCAGTACTTC